The clone carrying this T cell receptor (beta chain) was observed a few times. The antigen remains undetermined. V was trimmed by 6 bases and J by 3 bases, leaving 8 bases between them. Looked up from germline, CDR1 is SGHTA and CDR2 is FQGNSA. The CDR3 consists of 12 residues. The sample belongs to a study of memory CD4+ T cells and cytomegalovirus serostatus. Overall study: Donors were healthy Belgian adults, several CMV seropositive and approximately 23 seronegative. Overall study findings and caveats: CMV serostatus prediction reached median AUC about 0.95, or 0.9 with US-trained model.

Single viable CD3+CD4+CD8-CD45RO+ cells were sorted as the memory CD4+ T cells. CMV serostatus came from serum IgG against pp150, pp28, p38, p52. As processed by the authors: Out-of-frame sequences were removed, leaving 2,204,828 distinct TCRbeta sequences. Some clones are missing from TCRdb's copy, which holds only in-frame ones; the method was immunoSEQ multiplex PCR. D and trimming were read from the DNA, whereas the V and J calls and clone size are those reported in that table. The data contain around 76,000 clones, 75% to 85% of them singletons. This clonotype originated in an adult in good health and CMV-seropositive. The sample consisted of memory CD4+ T cells from blood. This rearrangement joins TRBV7-2 to TRBJ1-1, with D hard to call. In nucleotides, the CDR3 is TGTGCCAGCAGTCAAGCGTACACTGAAGCTTTCTTT. Encoded protein: CASSQAYTEAFF. Based on the CDR3 plus reference TRBV7-2 and TRBJ1-1, the full variable domain is GAGVSQSPSNKVTEKGKDVELRCDPISGHTALYWYRQSLGQGLEFLIYFQGNSAPDKSGLPSDRFSAERTGGSVSTLTIQRTQQEDSAVYLCASSQAYTEAFFGQGTRLTVV.